This T cell receptor (beta chain) was observed in a study of T-cell reconstitution after alpha-beta-depleted transplantation in children. Overall study results and limits: Day-60 TCRbeta diversity that was high in some patients was derived from surviving recipient T cells and thymic progenitors. Most T-cell counts and diversity one year after the transplant came from T cells that were newly produced. Several hundred rapidly expanded clones from non-depleted graft cells reportedly supplied alpha-beta T cells about two months post-transplant.

TCRbeta library construction was performed incorporating unique molecular identifiers. TCRdb called the PCR reads again in MiXCR, with one record for every CDR3 protein. The sample consists of approximately 630,000 distinct CDR3 sequences, around 13% of them appearing once. This clonotype has a count of ten or more. Antigen unknown. This specimen consisted of PBMCs, obtained before TCRalphabeta/CD19-depleted stem cell transplant. The receptor was isolated from a girl aged 2-10 years with congenital amegakaryocytic thrombocytopenia, due to receive a stem cell transplant.

CDR3 nucleotide sequence: TGCAGTGCTAGAGACCCAAGCGGGAGACCCTCCTACGAGCAGTACTTC. Translated, it gives CSARDPSGRPSYEQYF. This rearrangement joins TRBV20-1 to TRBJ2-7, with TRBD2 matching over 8 bases. This CDR3 spans 16 amino acids. The germline gives CDR1 DFQATT, CDR2 SNEGSKA (reference sequence). The J segment lost 0 bases and the V segment lost 0 bases, leaving 7 bases of the junction unmatched.